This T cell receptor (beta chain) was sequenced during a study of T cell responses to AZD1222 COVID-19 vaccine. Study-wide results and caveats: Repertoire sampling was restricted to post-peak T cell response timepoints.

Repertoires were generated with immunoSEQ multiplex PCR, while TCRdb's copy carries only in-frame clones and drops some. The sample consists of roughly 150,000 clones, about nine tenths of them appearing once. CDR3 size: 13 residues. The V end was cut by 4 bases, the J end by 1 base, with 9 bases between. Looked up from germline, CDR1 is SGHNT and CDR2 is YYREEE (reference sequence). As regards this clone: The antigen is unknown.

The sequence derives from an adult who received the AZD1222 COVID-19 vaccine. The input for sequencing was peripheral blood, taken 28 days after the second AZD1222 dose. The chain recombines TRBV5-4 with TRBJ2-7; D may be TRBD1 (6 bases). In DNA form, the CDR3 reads TGTGCCAGCAGCGGAAGGGGGTCCTACGAGCAGTACTTC. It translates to CASSGRGSYEQYF.